This T cell receptor (beta chain) originates from a study of T cell responses to AZD1222 COVID-19 vaccine. Only in-frame clones appear in the TCRdb table, and some are missing; sequencing was by immunoSEQ multiplex PCR. The table shows some 99,000 clones, with 87% occurring only once. In regard to this clone: Its target is unknown.

Whole-study findings and limits: There were mostly white British donors and more females than males, and clonal diversity was possibly underestimated. The study found vaccine-associated CD4 TCRs spanning spike, dominant at 160-218 and 743-854. Spike-specific TCR breadth and depth were elevated following two AZD1222 doses. Among those given AZD1222, only five or six were seropositive at baseline.

The CDR3 loop spans 13 amino acids. Germline V gives CDR1 SGHTA, CDR2 FQGNSA. V dropped 4 bases and J dropped 2 bases, with 8 bases sitting between them. The material was peripheral blood, obtained 28 days after the second AZD1222 dose. V is TRBV7-2 and J is TRBJ1-2; D ambiguous. This TCR was sampled from an adult who received the AZD1222 COVID-19 vaccine. CDR3 amino acids: CASSSSLNYGYTF. In DNA, the CDR3 is TGTGCCAGCAGCTCCAGCCTAAACTATGGCTACACCTTC.